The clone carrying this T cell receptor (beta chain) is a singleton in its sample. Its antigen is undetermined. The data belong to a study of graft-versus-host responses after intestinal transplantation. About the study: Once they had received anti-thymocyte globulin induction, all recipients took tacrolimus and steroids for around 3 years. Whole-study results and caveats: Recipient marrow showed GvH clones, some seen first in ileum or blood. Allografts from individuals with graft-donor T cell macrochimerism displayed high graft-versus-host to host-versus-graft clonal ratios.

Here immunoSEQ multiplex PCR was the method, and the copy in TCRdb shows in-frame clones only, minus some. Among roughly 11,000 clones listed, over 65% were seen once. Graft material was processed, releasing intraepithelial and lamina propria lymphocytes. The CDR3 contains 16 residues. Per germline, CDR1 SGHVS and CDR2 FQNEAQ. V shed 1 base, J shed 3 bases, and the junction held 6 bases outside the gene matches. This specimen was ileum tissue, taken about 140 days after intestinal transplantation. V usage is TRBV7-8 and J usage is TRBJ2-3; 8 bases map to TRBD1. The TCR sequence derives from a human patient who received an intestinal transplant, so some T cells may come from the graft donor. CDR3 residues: CASSLGTGRGTDTQYF. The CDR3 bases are TGTGCCAGCAGCTTAGGGACAGGGCGAGGTACAGATACGCAGTATTTT.